This T cell receptor beta chain was sequenced in a study of CD8 T cells in Susac syndrome. When the RNA was reverse transcribed, random hexamers were used with an input of about 0.45 to 1 ug. MiXCR was run by TCRdb on the immunoSEQ multiplex PCR reads, yielding one entry per CDR3 protein. The top ten hold 0.098% of the sample, which has approximately 190,000 distinct CDR3 sequences, approximately 94% seen once. The CDR3 sequence is 15 residues long. CDR1 is SNHLY, CDR2 FYNNEI, per germline. J lost 4 bases, V lost 7 bases, and 10 bases had no gene match. The specimen sequenced was CD4+ T cells from PBMCs. The chain links TRBV2 to TRBJ2-3; 8 bases are shared with TRBD1. The TCR sequence derives from a human donor with Susac syndrome. The CDR3 loop is CASTRGTQGADTQYF. As DNA, the CDR3 is TGTGCCAGCACCCGCGGGACACAGGGGGCAGATACGCAGTATTTT.